What follows is one TCR beta chain and its context. Its antigen is undetermined. The data derive from a study of cytomegalovirus exposure and HLA in healthy donors. Regarding the study as a whole: In a later analysis, a missense DCLRE1C variant was linked to TCR beta V- and J-gene trimming. Earlier results showed most TCR beta V segments being productive about 87% or about 30% of the time.

The CDR3 sequence is 15 residues long. Germline values: CDR1 SGHRS, CDR2 YFSETQ. V gave up 2 bases and J gave up 2 bases; unmatched junction bases: 6. Primers included in the PCR were 60 Vbeta and 13 Jbeta primers. The data were produced by immunoSEQ multiplex PCR, yet TCRdb's version contains in-frame clones alone and is incomplete. The sample lists some 160,000 clones, 84% occurring once. Donors sampled were nominally healthy, though unrecorded immune exposures were likely. V is TRBV5-1 and J is TRBJ2-7, with 8 bases aligning to TRBD1. The TCR sequence derives from a man younger than 30 in good health and CMV-seronegative. Sample: PBMCs. The CDR3 loop is CASSFGQGWTYEQYF. In nucleotides, the CDR3 is TGCGCCAGCAGCTTCGGACAGGGATGGACCTACGAGCAGTACTTC.